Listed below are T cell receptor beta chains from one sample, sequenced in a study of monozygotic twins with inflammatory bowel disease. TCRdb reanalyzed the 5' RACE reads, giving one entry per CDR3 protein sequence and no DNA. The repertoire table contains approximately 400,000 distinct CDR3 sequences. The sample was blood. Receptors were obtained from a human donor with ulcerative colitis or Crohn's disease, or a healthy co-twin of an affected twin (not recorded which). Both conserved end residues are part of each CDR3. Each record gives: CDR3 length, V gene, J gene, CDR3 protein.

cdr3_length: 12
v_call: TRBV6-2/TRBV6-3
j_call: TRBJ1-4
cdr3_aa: CASNEPLEKLFF

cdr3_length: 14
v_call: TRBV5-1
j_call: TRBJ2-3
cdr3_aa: CASSLESGPDTQYF

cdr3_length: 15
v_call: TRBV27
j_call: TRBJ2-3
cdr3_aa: CASSFWEGRTDTQYF

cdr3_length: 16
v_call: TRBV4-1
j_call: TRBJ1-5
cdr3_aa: CASSQDQQDLNQPQHF

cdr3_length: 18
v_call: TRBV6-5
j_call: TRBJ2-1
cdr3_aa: CASSYARLAGGTHNEQFF

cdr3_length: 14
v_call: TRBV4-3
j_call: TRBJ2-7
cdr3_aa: CASSQRPGGYEQYF

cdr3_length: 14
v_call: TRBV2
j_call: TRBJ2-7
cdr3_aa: CASKSVAGIYEQYF

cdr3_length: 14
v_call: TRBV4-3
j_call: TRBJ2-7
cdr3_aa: CASSQASGSYEQYF

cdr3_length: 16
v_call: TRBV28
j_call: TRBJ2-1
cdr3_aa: CASSFKGGPSYNEQFF

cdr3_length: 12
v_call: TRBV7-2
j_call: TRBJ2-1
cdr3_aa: CASSPTSFEQFF

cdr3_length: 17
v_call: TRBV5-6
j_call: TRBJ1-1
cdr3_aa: CASSLGTLVLRNTEAFF

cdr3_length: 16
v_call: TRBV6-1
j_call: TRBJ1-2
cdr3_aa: CASSRTRGRSNYGYTF

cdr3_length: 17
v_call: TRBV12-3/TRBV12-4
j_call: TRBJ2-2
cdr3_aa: CASSLDWTAANTGELFF

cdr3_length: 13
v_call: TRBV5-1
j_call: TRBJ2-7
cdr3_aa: CASRWTRDYEQYF

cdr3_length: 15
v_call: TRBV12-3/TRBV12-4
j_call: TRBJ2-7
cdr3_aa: CASSLKSGQGYEQYF

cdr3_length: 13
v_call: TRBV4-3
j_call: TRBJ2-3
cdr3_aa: CASSQGRGDTQYF

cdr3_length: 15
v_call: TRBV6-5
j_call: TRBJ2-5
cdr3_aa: CASSYSPLAGETQYF

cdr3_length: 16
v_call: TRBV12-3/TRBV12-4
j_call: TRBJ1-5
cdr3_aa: CASSLGAGTGLIPQHF

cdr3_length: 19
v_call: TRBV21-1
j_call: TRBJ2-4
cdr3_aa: CASSTPRDIQLGAENIQYF

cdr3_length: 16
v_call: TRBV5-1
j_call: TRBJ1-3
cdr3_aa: CASSLEGRGRRNTIYF

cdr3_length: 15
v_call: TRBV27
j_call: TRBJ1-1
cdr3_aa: CASSPTRTGTVEAFF

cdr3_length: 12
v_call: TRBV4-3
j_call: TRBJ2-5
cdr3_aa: CASSANGETQYF